The 2 T cell receptor beta chains reported below all come from one sample, sequenced in a study of blood T cells in healthy people across ages. Sample-barcoded 5' priming and a J-beta primer mix drove a second PCR of roughly 6 to 12 cycles. TCRdb passed the 5' RACE reads through MiXCR, listing each CDR3 protein once. The top ten clones hold around 7.7% of a sample with 1.5 million to 2 million distinct CDR3 sequences, over 25% of them seen once. Sequenced material: blood. These receptors were collected from a woman aged 30 to 39 in good health.

In regard to this clonotype: The junction shows a germline mismatch at one end, possibly a read error. The genes are TRBV5-1 and TRBJ2-5; D is uncertain. Germline V gene sequence: CDR1 SGHRS, CDR2 YFSETQ. The CDR3 consists of 12 residues. The CDR3 protein is CASSSYQGTQYF. CDR3 coding DNA: TGCGCCAGCAGCTCATATCAAGGGACCCAGTACTTC.

In this sample, this clonotype turned up a few times. At one end, the junction sequence differs from germline, possibly due to a read error. The V call is TRBV7-9, the J call TRBJ2-7, with TRBD2 as a possible D gene (5 bases). The CDR3 loop spans 15 amino acids. Germline assignment: CDR1 SEHNR and CDR2 FQNEAQ (reference sequence). This CDR3 reads CTSSSGTLGSYEQYF. CDR3 nucleotides: TGTACCAGCAGCAGCGGTACGTTGGGCTCCTACGAGCAGTACTTC. The full variable domain, rest sourced from reference TRBV7-9 and TRBJ2-7, is DTGVSQNPRHKITKRGQNVTFRCDPISEHNRLYWYRQTLGQGPEFLTYFQNEAQLEKSRLLSDRFSAERPKGSFSTLEIQRTEQGDSAMYLCTSSSGTLGSYEQYFGPGTRLTVT.